A selection of T cell receptor beta chains follows, all from one sample in a study of OX40 agonist ivuxolimab in advanced cancers. Measured with immunoSEQ multiplex PCR; TCRdb has only the in-frame clones, and not every one. This table has about 84,000 clones, roughly nine tenths appearing once. The sequencing here drew on CD4+ or CD8+ T cells sorted from blood, taken in a trial of the OX40 agonist ivuxolimab. The receptors were sampled from an adult with an advanced solid tumor such as melanoma, head and neck, liver or kidney cancer. CDR3s include the opening cysteine and the closing phenylalanine or tryptophan. The D gene is left open where the match is weak. Expanded clones get a size class; other rows say once, few or many, or leave the size out.

V gene: TRBV4-2; J gene: TRBJ2-2; D gene: NA; clone size: NA; CDR3 protein: CASSREVTGELFF; CDR3 DNA: TGTGCCAGCAGCCGGGAGGTCACCGGGGAGCTGTTTTTT
V gene: TRBV5-8; J gene: TRBJ2-7; D gene: NA; clone size: NA; CDR3 protein: CASSLGGGRWMGYEQYF; CDR3 DNA: TGTGCCAGCAGCTTGGGAGGGGGTCGGTGGATGGGTTACGAGCAGTACTTC
V gene: TRBV7-9; J gene: TRBJ1-1; D gene: NA; clone size: once; CDR3 protein: CASSYGGLNTEAFF; CDR3 DNA: TGTGCCAGCAGCTATGGGGGGCTGAACACTGAAGCTTTCTTT
V gene: TRBV5-1; J gene: TRBJ1-6; D gene: NA; clone size: NA; CDR3 protein: CASSLDGGARGNSPLHF; CDR3 DNA: TGCGCCAGCAGCTTGGACGGAGGGGCAAGGGGTAATTCACCCCTCCACTTT
V gene: TRBV7-9; J gene: TRBJ2-1; D gene: NA; clone size: NA; CDR3 protein: CASSSRAEQYNEQFF; CDR3 DNA: TGTGCCAGCAGCTCCCGCGCGGAGCAATACAATGAGCAGTTCTTC
V gene: TRBV27; J gene: TRBJ2-6; D gene: NA; clone size: NA; CDR3 protein: CASRPRSSGANVLTF; CDR3 DNA: TGTGCCAGCAGGCCTAGAAGCTCGGGGGCCAACGTCCTGACTTTC
V gene: TRBV7-6; J gene: TRBJ2-5; D gene: TRBD2; clone size: NA; CDR3 protein: CASSLDGSSGQETQYF; CDR3 DNA: TGTGCCAGCAGCTTAGACGGGTCTAGCGGCCAAGAGACCCAGTACTTC
V gene: TRBV5-1; J gene: TRBJ2-1; D gene: TRBD2; clone size: NA; CDR3 protein: CASSRGGGSYNEQFF; CDR3 DNA: TGCGCCAGCAGCCGGGGGGGAGGCTCCTACAATGAGCAGTTCTTC
V gene: TRBV7-8; J gene: TRBJ1-6; D gene: NA; clone size: NA; CDR3 protein: CASSIVLLRGGDSPLHF; CDR3 DNA: TGTGCCAGCAGCATAGTCCTATTAAGAGGGGGGGATTCACCCCTCCACTTT
V gene: TRBV5-1; J gene: TRBJ2-7; D gene: NA; clone size: NA; CDR3 protein: CASSLVRRPYEQYF; CDR3 DNA: TGCGCCAGCAGCTTGGTCAGGCGACCCTACGAGCAGTACTTC
V gene: TRBV2; J gene: TRBJ2-7; D gene: NA; clone size: NA; CDR3 protein: CASSRDNPRYEQYF; CDR3 DNA: TGTGCCAGCAGTCGGGACAATCCTCGATACGAGCAGTACTTC
V gene: TRBV25-1; J gene: TRBJ1-5; D gene: TRBD1; clone size: NA; CDR3 protein: CATSSDRVGNQPQHF; CDR3 DNA: TGTGCCACATCCTCCGACAGGGTCGGCAATCAGCCCCAGCATTTT
V gene: TRBV2; J gene: TRBJ1-3; D gene: NA; clone size: NA; CDR3 protein: CASMRGGGNTIYF; CDR3 DNA: TGTGCCAGCATGAGGGGTGGTGGAAACACCATATATTTT
V gene: TRBV9; J gene: TRBJ2-5; D gene: TRBD2; clone size: NA; CDR3 protein: CASSVDPRGGLGETQYF; CDR3 DNA: TGTGCCAGCAGCGTAGATCCCCGGGGGGGGCTCGGGGAGACCCAGTACTTC
V gene: TRBV28; J gene: TRBJ1-2; D gene: TRBD1; clone size: NA; CDR3 protein: CASRPVTGGAGYGYTF; CDR3 DNA: TGTGCCAGCAGACCAGTAACAGGGGGCGCCGGCTATGGCTACACCTTC
V gene: TRBV19; J gene: TRBJ1-2; D gene: TRBD1; clone size: NA; CDR3 protein: CASRTGTGGYTF; CDR3 DNA: TGTGCCAGTAGGACAGGGACGGGGGGCTACACCTTC
V gene: TRBV7-9; J gene: TRBJ2-3; D gene: NA; clone size: NA; CDR3 protein: CASSRTTSTDTQYF; CDR3 DNA: TGTGCCAGCAGCCGAACCACTAGCACAGATACGCAGTATTTT
V gene: TRBV30; J gene: TRBJ1-5; D gene: NA; clone size: NA; CDR3 protein: CAWSDPKGGQNQPQHF; CDR3 DNA: TGTGCCTGGAGTGATCCAAAAGGTGGGCAAAATCAGCCCCAGCATTTT
V gene: TRBV12-5; J gene: TRBJ1-1; D gene: NA; clone size: NA; CDR3 protein: CARGGIDTEAFF; CDR3 DNA: TGTGCTAGGGGGGGGATTGACACTGAAGCTTTCTTT
V gene: TRBV6-6; J gene: TRBJ2-6; D gene: NA; clone size: NA; CDR3 protein: CASAVRSGANVLTF; CDR3 DNA: TGTGCCAGCGCCGTGAGGTCTGGGGCCAACGTCCTGACTTTC
V gene: TRBV30; J gene: TRBJ2-2; D gene: NA; clone size: NA; CDR3 protein: CAFPQNTGELFF; CDR3 DNA: TGTGCCTTCCCACAGAACACCGGGGAGCTGTTTTTT
V gene: TRBV5-1; J gene: TRBJ1-1; D gene: TRBD1; clone size: NA; CDR3 protein: CASSLGQGIGTEAFF; CDR3 DNA: TGCGCCAGCAGCTTGGGACAGGGGATTGGAACTGAAGCTTTCTTT
V gene: TRBV29-1; J gene: TRBJ2-2; D gene: NA; clone size: NA; CDR3 protein: CSAGVYGELFF; CDR3 DNA: TGCAGCGCGGGTGTTTACGGGGAGCTGTTTTTT
V gene: TRBV19; J gene: TRBJ2-2; D gene: NA; clone size: once; CDR3 protein: CASIPGPHTGELFF; CDR3 DNA: TGTGCCAGTATACCAGGCCCTCACACCGGGGAGCTGTTTTTT
V gene: TRBV9; J gene: TRBJ2-3; D gene: NA; clone size: NA; CDR3 protein: CASSVDVVTDTQYF; CDR3 DNA: TGTGCCAGCAGCGTAGATGTCGTCACAGATACGCAGTATTTT
V gene: TRBV7-2; J gene: TRBJ1-1; D gene: NA; clone size: NA; CDR3 protein: CASSLDRAANEAFF; CDR3 DNA: TGTGCCAGCAGCTTAGACAGGGCCGCGAATGAAGCTTTCTTT
V gene: TRBV11-2; J gene: TRBJ2-2; D gene: NA; clone size: NA; CDR3 protein: CASSLVIKTGELFF; CDR3 DNA: TGTGCCAGCAGCTTAGTAATCAAAACCGGGGAGCTGTTTTTT
V gene: TRBV19; J gene: TRBJ2-1; D gene: TRBD2; clone size: NA; CDR3 protein: CASNGGRVHEQFF; CDR3 DNA: TGTGCCAGTAATGGCGGGAGGGTCCATGAGCAGTTCTTC
V gene: TRBV2; J gene: TRBJ1-1; D gene: NA; clone size: NA; CDR3 protein: CASSEPRGMNTEAFF; CDR3 DNA: TGTGCCAGCAGTGAACCGCGGGGAATGAACACTGAAGCTTTCTTT
V gene: TRBV10-3; J gene: TRBJ1-1; D gene: TRBD1; clone size: NA; CDR3 protein: CAISEPGQGRNTEAFF; CDR3 DNA: TGTGCCATCAGTGAGCCGGGACAGGGACGGAACACTGAAGCTTTCTTT
V gene: TRBV5-1; J gene: TRBJ2-7; D gene: TRBD2; clone size: NA; CDR3 protein: CASSLPSGRTYEQYF; CDR3 DNA: TGCGCCAGCAGCTTGCCTAGCGGGAGAACCTACGAGCAGTACTTC
V gene: TRBV25-1; J gene: TRBJ1-6; D gene: NA; clone size: NA; CDR3 protein: CASSDGGRRNSPLHF; CDR3 DNA: TGTGCCAGCAGTGATGGTGGCAGAAGAAATTCACCCCTCCACTTT
V gene: TRBV29-1; J gene: TRBJ1-2; D gene: TRBD1; clone size: NA; CDR3 protein: CSVKGDRGGYTF; CDR3 DNA: TGCAGCGTTAAAGGGGACAGGGGCGGCTACACCTTC
V gene: TRBV5-1; J gene: TRBJ2-7; D gene: NA; clone size: NA; CDR3 protein: CASSLKGASYEQYF; CDR3 DNA: TGCGCCAGCAGCTTGAAAGGGGCGTCCTACGAGCAGTACTTC
V gene: TRBV7-8; J gene: TRBJ1-2; D gene: NA; clone size: NA; CDR3 protein: CASSSWTEHGYTF; CDR3 DNA: TGTGCCAGCAGCTCCTGGACAGAACATGGCTACACCTTC
V gene: TRBV6-1; J gene: TRBJ1-5; D gene: NA; clone size: once; CDR3 protein: CASSHESNQPQHF; CDR3 DNA: TGTGCCAGCAGTCATGAGAGCAATCAGCCCCAGCATTTT
V gene: TRBV7-6; J gene: TRBJ1-2; D gene: TRBD1; clone size: NA; CDR3 protein: CASSPGHDRDYGYTF; CDR3 DNA: TGTGCCAGCAGCCCAGGCCATGACAGGGACTATGGCTACACCTTC
V gene: TRBV5-1; J gene: TRBJ2-2; D gene: TRBD1; clone size: NA; CDR3 protein: CASSLTAGGRNGELFF; CDR3 DNA: TGCGCCAGCAGCTTGACGGCAGGGGGTCGTAACGGGGAGCTGTTTTTT
V gene: TRBV30; J gene: TRBJ1-2; D gene: TRBD1; clone size: few; CDR3 protein: CAWSLGQGHYGYTF; CDR3 DNA: TGTGCCTGGAGTCTCGGACAGGGACACTATGGCTACACCTTC
V gene: TRBV19; J gene: TRBJ1-4; D gene: NA; clone size: NA; CDR3 protein: CASSDRSGEKLFF; CDR3 DNA: TGTGCCAGTAGTGACCGAAGCGGTGAAAAACTGTTTTTT
V gene: TRBV5-1; J gene: TRBJ2-7; D gene: TRBD1; clone size: NA; CDR3 protein: CASNRADRDTYEQYF; CDR3 DNA: TGCGCCAGCAATCGGGCCGACAGGGACACCTACGAGCAGTACTTC
V gene: TRBV7-8; J gene: TRBJ2-7; D gene: NA; clone size: NA; CDR3 protein: CASRADIPSYEQYF; CDR3 DNA: TGTGCCAGCAGGGCGGACATCCCTTCCTACGAGCAGTACTTC
V gene: TRBV27; J gene: TRBJ2-1; D gene: TRBD2; clone size: NA; CDR3 protein: CASKLAGHSYNEQFF; CDR3 DNA: TGTGCCAGCAAACTAGCGGGCCATTCCTACAATGAGCAGTTCTTC
V gene: TRBV18; J gene: TRBJ1-1; D gene: NA; clone size: NA; CDR3 protein: CASSHPGNTEAFF; CDR3 DNA: TGTGCCAGCTCACATCCGGGAAACACTGAAGCTTTCTTT
V gene: TRBV19; J gene: TRBJ1-1; D gene: NA; clone size: NA; CDR3 protein: CASSGARNTEAFF; CDR3 DNA: TGTGCCAGTAGTGGTGCTCGGAACACTGAAGCTTTCTTT
V gene: TRBV5-4; J gene: TRBJ1-1; D gene: TRBD1; clone size: NA; CDR3 protein: CASSLAGQGTTEAFF; CDR3 DNA: TGTGCCAGCAGCTTGGCCGGACAGGGGACCACTGAAGCTTTCTTT
V gene: TRBV27; J gene: TRBJ2-5; D gene: TRBD2; clone size: NA; CDR3 protein: CASSSPGLAGEAQYF; CDR3 DNA: TGTGCCAGCAGTTCCCCGGGACTAGCGGGGGAGGCCCAGTACTTC
V gene: TRBV9; J gene: TRBJ1-2; D gene: NA; clone size: NA; CDR3 protein: CASSAGQSYYGYTF; CDR3 DNA: TGTGCCAGCAGCGCCGGACAATCCTACTATGGCTACACCTTC
V gene: TRBV6-1; J gene: TRBJ2-5; D gene: NA; clone size: NA; CDR3 protein: CASSPGPQETQYF; CDR3 DNA: TGTGCCAGCAGCCCGGGTCCCCAAGAGACCCAGTACTTC